This TCR beta chain stems from a study of long-term antiretroviral therapy in people with HIV. Researchers report immunoSEQ v3.0 was run at survey level. Sequencing was performed with immunoSEQ multiplex PCR; in TCRdb, only in-frame clones are kept and a portion is missing. The table records approximately 30,000 clones, 84% of them present only once. The ends were cut back, 0 bases at V and 9 bases at J, with 15 bases in the middle. This CDR3 is built from 14 residues. Germline lookup yields CDR1 SGDLS and CDR2 YYNGEE. The chain combines TRBV9 with TRBJ2-5, with D perhaps matching TRBD1 or TRBD2 (6 bases each). Sequences were derived from unsorted PBMCs, sampled 0.4 years after starting antiretroviral therapy. This clonotype was sampled from a young man with HIV. CDR3 loop: CASSVEVGGGPQYF. CDR3 coding DNA: TGTGCCAGCAGCGTAGAAGTTGGAGGGGGGCCCCAGTACTTC.